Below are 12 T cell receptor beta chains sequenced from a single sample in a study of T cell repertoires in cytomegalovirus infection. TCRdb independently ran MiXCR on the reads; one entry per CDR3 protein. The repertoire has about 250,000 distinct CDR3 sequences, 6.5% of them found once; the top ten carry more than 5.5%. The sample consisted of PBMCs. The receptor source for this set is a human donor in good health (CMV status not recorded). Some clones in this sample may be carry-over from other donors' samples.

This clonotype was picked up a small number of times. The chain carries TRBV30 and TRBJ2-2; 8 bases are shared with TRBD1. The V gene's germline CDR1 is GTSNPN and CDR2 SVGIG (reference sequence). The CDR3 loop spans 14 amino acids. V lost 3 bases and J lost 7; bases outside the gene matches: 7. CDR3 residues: CAWSGRGRGGELFF. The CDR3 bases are TGTGCCTGGAGCGGCAGGGGGCGAGGCGGGGAGCTGTTTTTT.

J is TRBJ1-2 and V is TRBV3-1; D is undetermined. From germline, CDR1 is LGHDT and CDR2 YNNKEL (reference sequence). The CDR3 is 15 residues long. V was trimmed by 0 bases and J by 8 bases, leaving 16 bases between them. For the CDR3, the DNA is TGTGCCAGCAGCCAAGATGTGATCGGGTTCGAGGGCTACACCTTC. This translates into CASSQDVIGFEGYTF. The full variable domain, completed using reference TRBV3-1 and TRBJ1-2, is DTAVSQTPKYLVTQMGNDKSIKCEQNLGHDTMYWYKQDSKKFLKIMFSYNNKELIINETVPNRFSPKSPDKAHLNLHINSLELGDSAVYFCASSQDVIGFEGYTFGSGTRLTVV.

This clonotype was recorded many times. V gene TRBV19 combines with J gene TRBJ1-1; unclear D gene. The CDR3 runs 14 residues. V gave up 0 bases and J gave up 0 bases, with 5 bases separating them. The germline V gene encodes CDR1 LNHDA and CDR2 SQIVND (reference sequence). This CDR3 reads CASSIERMNTEAFF. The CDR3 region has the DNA TGTGCCAGTAGTATAGAGCGGATGAACACTGAAGCTTTCTTT.

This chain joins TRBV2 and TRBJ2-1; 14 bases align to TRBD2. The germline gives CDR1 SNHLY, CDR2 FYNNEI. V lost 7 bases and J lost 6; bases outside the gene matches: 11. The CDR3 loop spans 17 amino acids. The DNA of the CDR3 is TGTGCCAGCACCAGACTGACTAGCGGGGGGGCCCGCAATGAGCAGTTCTTC. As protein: CASTRLTSGGARNEQFF.

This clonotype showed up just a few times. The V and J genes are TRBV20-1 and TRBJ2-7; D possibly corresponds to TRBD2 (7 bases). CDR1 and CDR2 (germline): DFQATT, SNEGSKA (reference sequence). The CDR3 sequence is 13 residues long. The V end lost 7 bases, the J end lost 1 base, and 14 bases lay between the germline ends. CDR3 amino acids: CSGEGGRSYEQYF. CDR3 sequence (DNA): TGCAGTGGAGAGGGGGGGCGTTCCTACGAGCAGTACTTC.

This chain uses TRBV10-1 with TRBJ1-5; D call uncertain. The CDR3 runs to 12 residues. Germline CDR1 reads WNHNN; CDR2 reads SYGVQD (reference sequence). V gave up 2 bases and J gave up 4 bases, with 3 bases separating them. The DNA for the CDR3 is TGCGCCAGCAGTGAGGGAAATCAGCCCCAGCATTTT. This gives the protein CASSEGNQPQHF.

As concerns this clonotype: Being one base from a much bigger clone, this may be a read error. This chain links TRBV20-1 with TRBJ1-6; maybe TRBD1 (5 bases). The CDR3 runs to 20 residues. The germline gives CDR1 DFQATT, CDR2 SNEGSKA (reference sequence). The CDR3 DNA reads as TGCAGTGTCAGAGGCCGCCAGGGCCGTTCGTCACTAAACTCAAATTTACCCCTCCACTTT. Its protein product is CSVRGRQGRSSLNSNLPLHF.

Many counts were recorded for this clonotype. The CDR3 DNA follows: TGTGCCAGCAGTTACGGGAGCGGGGATTACACCGGGGAGCTGTTTTTT. It codes for CASSYGSGDYTGELFF. V and J are TRBV6-2 or TRBV6-3 and TRBJ2-2, with 7 bases fitting TRBD2. The CDR3 is 16 residues long. The germline gives CDR1 MNHEY, CDR2 SVGEGT. The ends lost 2 bases at V and 3 bases at J; junction bases unmatched: 6.

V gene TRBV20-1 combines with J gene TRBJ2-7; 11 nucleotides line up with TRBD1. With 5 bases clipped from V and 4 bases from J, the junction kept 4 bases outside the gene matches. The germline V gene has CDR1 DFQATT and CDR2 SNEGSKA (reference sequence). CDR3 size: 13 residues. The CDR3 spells CSARDRGRYEQYF. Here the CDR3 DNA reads TGCAGTGCTCGGGACAGGGGGAGATACGAGCAGTACTTC.

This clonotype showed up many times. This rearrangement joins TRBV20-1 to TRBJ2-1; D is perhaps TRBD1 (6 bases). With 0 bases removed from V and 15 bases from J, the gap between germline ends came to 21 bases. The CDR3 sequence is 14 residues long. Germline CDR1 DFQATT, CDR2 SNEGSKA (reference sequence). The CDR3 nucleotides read TGCAGTGCTAGAGATGTAAAGGGGGTCACTTTTTGGTTCTTC. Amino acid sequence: CSARDVKGVTFWFF.

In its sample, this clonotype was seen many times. The CDR3 nucleotides read TGTGCCAGCAGCCGTCCGGGACAGCCGAACACTGAAGCTTTCTTT. Its protein product is CASSRPGQPNTEAFF. This sequence joins TRBV7-9 and TRBJ1-1; 7 nucleotides align to TRBD1. The V and J ends lost 5 bases and 1 base, in that order; junction bases with no gene match: 7. Germline V lookup: CDR1 SEHNR, CDR2 FQNEAQ (reference sequence). This CDR3 has 15 residues.

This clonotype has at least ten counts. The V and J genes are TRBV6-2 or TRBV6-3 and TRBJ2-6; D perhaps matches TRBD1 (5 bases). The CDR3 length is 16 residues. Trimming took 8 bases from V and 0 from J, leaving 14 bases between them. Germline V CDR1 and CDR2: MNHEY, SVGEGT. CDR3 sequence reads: CASGRAGLSGANVLTF. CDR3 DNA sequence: TGTGCCAGCGGCAGGGCAGGGCTCTCTGGGGCCAACGTCCTGACTTTC.